The rows below give T cell receptor beta chains drawn from one sample of a study of T cell changes during pregnancy in multiple sclerosis. Assay: immunoSEQ multiplex PCR; the TCRdb copy retains only in-frame clones and omits some. Among about 31,000 clones listed, roughly 90% were seen once. The source was CD8+ T cells from peripheral blood mononuclear cells, collected before pregnancy. The receptors shown here come from a female donor with multiple sclerosis, enrolled in a pregnancy study. CDR3s include the opening cysteine and the closing phenylalanine or tryptophan. The order of the fields is D gene, V gene, J gene, clone size, CDR3 DNA, CDR3 protein. The D gene is left open where the match is weak. Some rows have no size entry. The others give once, few or many, or a class for an expanded clone.

TRBD1	TRBV28	TRBJ2-3	-	TGTGCCAGCAGTCCGGGACAGGATTTGGGCACAGATACGCAGTATTTT	CASSPGQDLGTDTQYF
-	TRBV4-1	TRBJ2-5	-	TGCGCCAGCAGCCCCGTGGGGCAGGACACTCGACAAGAGACCCAGTACTTC	CASSPVGQDTRQETQYF
-	TRBV27	TRBJ2-7	-	TGTGCCAGCAGTTTAGGGAGCGGGCGGACCTACGAGCAGTACTTC	CASSLGSGRTYEQYF
TRBD2	TRBV15	TRBJ2-3	-	TGTGCCACCAGCAGCGGGACTAGCGCCACAGATACGCAGTATTTT	CATSSGTSATDTQYF
-	TRBV5-6	TRBJ2-2	once	TGTGCCAGCAGCTTGGAGGGCGGGCTGAACACCGGGGAGCTGTTTTTT	CASSLEGGLNTGELFF
TRBD1	TRBV4-3	TRBJ2-7	few	TGCGCCAGCAGCCAATCCCGACAGGGCACCGACGAGCAGTACTTC	CASSQSRQGTDEQYF
TRBD2	TRBV13	TRBJ2-7	once	TGTGCCAGCAGCCCTAGACTAGCGGGGAACTACGAGCAGTACTTC	CASSPRLAGNYEQYF
TRBD2	TRBV13	TRBJ2-7	-	TGTGCCAGCAGCCGGACGGGACTAGCGGAGTACGAGCAGTACTTC	CASSRTGLAEYEQYF
TRBD2	TRBV9	TRBJ2-1	-	TGTGCCAGCAGCGCCCGGGCTAGCGGGGGACGGGAGCAGTTCTTC	CASSARASGGREQFF
-	TRBV14	TRBJ2-3	-	TGTGCCAGCAGCATTACTAGCAGTATCACAGATACGCAGTATTTT	CASSITSSITDTQYF
TRBD1	TRBV27	TRBJ1-5	-	TGTGCCAGCAGTTCCGGGACAGGGGGCAGAGGCAATCAGCCCCAGCATTTT	CASSSGTGGRGNQPQHF
TRBD1	TRBV7-8	TRBJ1-2	-	TGTGCCAGTCGGCCGGGACAGGGGGACCATAGGGATGGCTACACCTTC	CASRPGQGDHRDGYTF
TRBD2	TRBV28	TRBJ2-2	-	TGTGCCAGCAGTTTATTGGGGGGGAAAGCCGGGGAGCTGTTTTTT	CASSLLGGKAGELFF
TRBD1	TRBV4-3	TRBJ2-7	-	TGCGCCAGCAGCCAAGAGACAGGGGAAGCCTACGAGCAGTACTTC	CASSQETGEAYEQYF
-	TRBV6-4	TRBJ2-1	-	TGTGCCAGCAGTGAAACAGGGATTGGGAATGAGCAGTTCTTC	CASSETGIGNEQFF
TRBD2	TRBV27	TRBJ2-1	-	TGTGCCAGCACCGAGACTAGCGGGAAAGACAATGAGCAGTTCTTC	CASTETSGKDNEQFF
TRBD1	TRBV6-6	TRBJ1-2	-	TGTGCCAGCAGGGATCCCGGGACAGGGGGCGGTGGCTACACCTTC	CASRDPGTGGGGYTF
TRBD2	TRBV13	TRBJ2-7	once	TGTGCCAGCAGCCCTGGACTAGCGGGAGCCACTAAGGAGCAGTACTTC	CASSPGLAGATKEQYF
-	TRBV4-1	TRBJ1-5	-	TGCGCCAGCAGCCAGAACAGTGATCAGCCCCAGCATTTT	CASSQNSDQPQHF
-	TRBV4-3	TRBJ2-2	-	TGCGCCAGCAGCCAACAGGGTACCGGGGAGCTGTTTTTT	CASSQQGTGELFF
TRBD1	TRBV19	TRBJ2-7	once	TGTGCCAGTAGTATCTGGCAGGGGGAAGAGCAGTACTTC	CASSIWQGEEQYF
-	TRBV7-9	TRBJ2-6	-	TGTGCCAGCAGCTTAGTGGCCGGGGCCAACGTCCTGACTTTC	CASSLVAGANVLTF
TRBD2	TRBV28	TRBJ2-2	-	TGTGCCAGCAGTGCAGGACCGGGACTAGGTTTGGCCGGGGAGCTGTTTTTT	CASSAGPGLGLAGELFF
-	TRBV5-1	TRBJ1-5	-	TGCGCCAGCAGCTTGGCCTCGGTCTCCCAAGGCAATCAGCCCCAGCATTTT	CASSLASVSQGNQPQHF
-	TRBV5-5	TRBJ2-7	-	TGTGCCAGCAGCTCCGGAGATTCCTACGAGCAGTACTTC	CASSSGDSYEQYF
TRBD1	TRBV25-1	TRBJ2-5	-	TGTGCCAGCAGTGCTAAAATAGGCAGGGGGCAAGAAAAGACCCAGTACTTC	CASSAKIGRGQEKTQYF
-	TRBV19	TRBJ2-6	-	TGTGCCAGTAGTATTAATCGTCACTTTGGGGCCAACGTCCTGACTTTC	CASSINRHFGANVLTF
TRBD2	TRBV11-2	TRBJ2-7	-	TGTGCCAGCAGCCCGGTACCCGGGGGAGGGTCCTACGAGCAGTACTTC	CASSPVPGGGSYEQYF
-	TRBV19	TRBJ1-4	-	TGTGCCAGTAGTCCCCTCCAGGAAAAACTGTTTTTT	CASSPLQEKLFF
TRBD1	TRBV28	TRBJ2-6	once	TGTGCCAGCCTCGACAGGGGGGGGTCTGGGGCCAACGTCCTGACTTTC	CASLDRGGSGANVLTF
-	TRBV30	TRBJ1-1	-	TGTGCCTGTATTTCACGGGGCACTGAAGCTTTCTTT	CACISRGTEAFF
-	TRBV6-5	TRBJ2-3	once	TGTGCCAGCAGTTCTGGCGATACGCAGTATTTT	CASSSGDTQYF
TRBD2	TRBV27	TRBJ2-5	-	TGTGCCAGCAGTTTAGGATCCTGGACTAGTAAAGAGACCCAGTACTTC	CASSLGSWTSKETQYF
TRBD2	TRBV27	TRBJ2-7	-	TGTGCCAGCAGTTTATGGGGACTAGCGGGGGCTGGCCACGAGCAGTACTTC	CASSLWGLAGAGHEQYF
TRBD2	TRBV4-3	TRBJ2-1	-	TGCGCCAGCAGCCACGATAGCGGGGGTCACGTCTCCTACAATGAGCAGTTCTTC	CASSHDSGGHVSYNEQFF
TRBD1	TRBV7-3	TRBJ2-2	-	TGTGCCAGCAGCAAAACCGCCGGGACAGGGGTTTCCGGGGAGCTGTTTTTT	CASSKTAGTGVSGELFF
-	TRBV5-6	TRBJ2-1	-	TGTGCCAGCAGCTTGCTAACTTATGAGCAGTTCTTC	CASSLLTYEQFF
-	TRBV27	TRBJ1-3	-	TGTGCCAGCAGTTTATCGTACTCCTCTGGAAACACCATATATTTT	CASSLSYSSGNTIYF
-	TRBV30	TRBJ2-3	-	TGTGCCTGGAGTATAGGGTCGGGGGGCCCCACAGATACGCAGTATTTT	CAWSIGSGGPTDTQYF
TRBD2	TRBV15	TRBJ2-3	-	TGTGCCACCAGCGTTGCCGGGACTAGAACAGATACGCAGTATTTT	CATSVAGTRTDTQYF
-	TRBV7-2	TRBJ1-5	-	TGTGCCAGCAGCCTTTGGGGGGACGAGAATCAGCCCCAGCATTTT	CASSLWGDENQPQHF
-	TRBV30	TRBJ1-1	few	TGTGCTTCCGATACAGGATTGAACACTGAAGCTTTCTTT	CASDTGLNTEAFF
-	TRBV6-5	TRBJ1-2	-	TGTGCCAGCAGTTACTCGGGCCGTAACTATGGCTACACCTTC	CASSYSGRNYGYTF
-	TRBV15	TRBJ1-3	-	TGTGCCACCAGCAGAGATCAGGTCGCCGGAAACACCATATATTTT	CATSRDQVAGNTIYF
TRBD1	TRBV27	TRBJ2-1	-	TGTGCCAGCAGTTCCTCCTCGGACAGGGGGCTGGGGCAGTTCTTC	CASSSSSDRGLGQFF
TRBD1	TRBV13	TRBJ2-7	-	TGTGCCAGCAGCTTAGCGTCAGGGGGCTCCCTTGAGCAGTACTTC	CASSLASGGSLEQYF
TRBD1	TRBV7-3	TRBJ1-1	-	TGTGCCAGCAGCGCGACAGGGGGTACTGGCACTGAAGCTTTCTTT	CASSATGGTGTEAFF
-	TRBV12-5	TRBJ2-3	-	TGTGCTAGTGGTTTGCCCGAAGGGCCAGGGGGCACAGATACGCAGTATTTT	CASGLPEGPGGTDTQYF
-	TRBV10-2	TRBJ2-7	-	TGCGCCAGCAGCGCTCTAGAGAGCTCCTACGAGCAGTACTTC	CASSALESSYEQYF
-	TRBV30	TRBJ2-7	-	TGTGCCTGGAGTGGTAGTCAGGCCGAGCAGTACTTC	CAWSGSQAEQYF
-	TRBV4-3	TRBJ2-2	-	TGCGCCAGCAGCCAAGGTCCCAGGGATTCCACCGGGGAGCTGTTTTTT	CASSQGPRDSTGELFF
TRBD1	TRBV6-1	TRBJ2-7	-	TGTGCCAGCAGTACCGGGACAGAGTCCTACGAGCAGTACTTC	CASSTGTESYEQYF